These 15 T cell receptor beta chains share one sample of origin, sequenced in a study of T cell responses to AZD1222 COVID-19 vaccine. The table came from immunoSEQ multiplex PCR; TCRdb's copy has only in-frame clones and leaves some out. The sample has under 150,000 clones; over 85% are singletons. The material sequenced was peripheral blood, taken on day 0 of AZD1222 vaccination. These receptor sequences come from an adult in good health.

This sequence joins TRBV28 and TRBJ1-5, with 8 positions matching TRBD1. The CDR3 contains 16 residues. Per germline, CDR1 MDHEN and CDR2 SYDVKM. J gave up 5 bases and V 3 bases, and 9 bases lay outside the gene matches. The CDR3 sequence: CASSFLNRGGDQPQHF. CDR3 nucleotides: TGTGCCAGCAGTTTCTTGAACAGGGGGGGCGATCAGCCCCAGCATTTT.

The chain joins TRBV5-1 to TRBJ2-5; 13 nucleotides agree with TRBD2. The CDR3 runs 17 residues. The germline V gene encodes CDR1 SGHRS and CDR2 YFSETQ. The ends lost 4 bases at V and 4 bases at J; junction bases unmatched: 10. The CDR3 nucleotides read TGCGCCAGCAGCCCGTCCGGGACTAGCGGGAACGGAGAGACCCAGTACTTC. Encoded protein: CASSPSGTSGNGETQYF.

The genes are TRBV18 and TRBJ2-7; D is possibly TRBD1 (6 bases). In germline, CDR1 is KGHSH, CDR2 LQKENI. With 3 bases removed from V and 5 bases from J, the gap between germline ends came to 11 bases. This CDR3 region has 13 residues. The DNA for the CDR3 is TGTGCCAGCTCACCGGACAGCCGGGACGAGCAGTACTTC. This sequence encodes CASSPDSRDEQYF. The variable domain in full, with the rest retrieved from reference TRBV18 and TRBJ2-7, is NAGVMQNPRHLVRRRGQEARLRCSPMKGHSHVYWYRQLPEEGLKFMVYLQKENIIDESGMPKERFSAEFPKEGPSILRIQQVVRGDSAAYFCASSPDSRDEQYFGPGTRLTVT.

V is TRBV9 and J is TRBJ1-5; no reliable D call. Germline V lookup: CDR1 SGDLS, CDR2 YYNGEE. This CDR3 has 13 amino acids. V shed 4 bases and J shed 6 bases, with 11 bases lying between them. CDR3 region: CASSPEGGQPQHF. Written as DNA, the CDR3 is TGTGCCAGCAGCCCAGAGGGCGGTCAGCCCCAGCATTTT.

The V gene is TRBV28, the J gene TRBJ2-5; D might be TRBD1 (5 bases). The CDR3 contains 14 residues. CDR1 and CDR2 (germline): MDHEN, SYDVKM. Trimming pared 5 bases from V and 0 bases from J, leaving 10 bases between. The CDR3 nucleotides are TGTGCCAGCAGTACAAGACAGCACCAAGAGACCCAGTACTTC. This encodes CASSTRQHQETQYF.

The chain joins TRBV10-3 to TRBJ1-1; D not certain. Germline CDR1 reads ENHRY; CDR2 reads SYGVKD. V lost 4 bases and J 5 bases, leaving 14 bases between the germline ends. CDR3 length: 14 amino acids. Written as DNA, the CDR3 is TGTGCCATCAGTGGGCGGCAGTCGGAGACTGAAGCTTTCTTT. Amino acid sequence: CAISGRQSETEAFF.

The chain uses TRBV5-1 and TRBJ1-1; D ambiguous. Germline V gives CDR1 SGHRS, CDR2 YFSETQ. CDR3 length: 13 residues. Trimming removed 6 bases at V and 3 bases at J, with 12 bases between. The CDR3 sequence is CASKDLGHTEAFF. The CDR3 nucleotides are TGCGCCAGCAAGGACCTTGGGCACACTGAAGCTTTCTTT.

This clone was recorded only once. The chain combines TRBV27 with TRBJ1-2, with TRBD1 as a possible D gene (5 bases). There are 15 residues in the CDR3. V lost 0 bases to trimming and J lost 5 bases, with 13 bases between them. Germline CDR1 reads MNHEY; CDR2 reads SMNVEV (reference sequence). The CDR3 protein is CASSLSPGLKYGYTF. The CDR3 bases are TGTGCCAGCAGTTTATCGCCGGGACTCAAGTATGGCTACACCTTC.

V usage is TRBV2 and J usage is TRBJ1-5; 7 positions agree with TRBD1. The junction had 3 bases not matched to a gene; V was cut back by 2 bases and J by 2 bases. This CDR3 has 15 amino acids. Germline assignment: CDR1 SNHLY and CDR2 FYNNEI. The CDR3 DNA reads as TGTGCCAGCAGTGAACAGGGGGTGGGCAATCAGCCCCAGCATTTT. Residues: CASSEQGVGNQPQHF.

The V gene is TRBV19, the J gene TRBJ2-7, with 7 bases aligning to TRBD1. The CDR3 is 14 amino acids. Trimming at V came to 5 bases and at J to 7 bases, leaving 11 bases not matched to a gene. Per germline, CDR1 LNHDA and CDR2 SQIVND (reference sequence). CDR3: CASSPAWTGGEQYF. Here the CDR3 DNA reads TGTGCCAGTAGTCCGGCCTGGACAGGAGGTGAGCAGTACTTC.

This chain joins TRBV6-5 and TRBJ1-5; 8 bases match TRBD1. CDR1 is MNHEY and CDR2 is SVGAGI in the germline V gene. V dropped 4 bases and J dropped 2; count of bases not matched to a gene: 1. The CDR3 is 14 residues long. The CDR3: CASSSGQGNQPQHF. The CDR3 nucleotides read TGTGCCAGCAGTTCGGGACAGGGCAATCAGCCCCAGCATTTT.

This sequence joins TRBV27 and TRBJ2-7; 7 nucleotides line up with TRBD2. The ends lost 5 bases at V and 2 bases at J; junction bases unmatched: 9. CDR1 and CDR2 (germline): MNHEY, SMNVEV (reference sequence). The CDR3 extends over 15 amino acids. The CDR3 sequence is CASSPGSGRAYEQYF. For the CDR3, the DNA is TGTGCCAGCAGTCCCGGATCGGGGAGGGCCTACGAGCAGTACTTC.

The V and J genes are TRBV5-4 and TRBJ1-1; D gene ambiguous. CDR3 length: 13 residues. With 1 base removed from V and 2 bases from J, the gap between germline ends came to 6 bases. Looked up from germline, CDR1 is SGHNT and CDR2 is YYREEE (reference sequence). The CDR3, as DNA: TGTGCCAGCAGCTTGAGAGGTAACACTGAAGCTTTCTTT. Encoded protein: CASSLRGNTEAFF.

The V gene is TRBV15, the J gene TRBJ2-4, with TRBD2 identical over 14 bases. The CDR3 is 19 amino acids. Germline V CDR1 and CDR2: LNHNV, YYDKDF (reference sequence). J gave up 6 bases and V 4 bases, and 14 bases lay outside the gene matches. As DNA, the CDR3 is TGTGCCACCAGCAACGGACTAGCGGGAGGATGGGGGCAGGGAAACATTCAGTACTTC. Translating gives CATSNGLAGGWGQGNIQYF.

The rearrangement joins TRBV6-6 to TRBJ2-5; 12 bases match TRBD2. The germline gives CDR1 MNHNY, CDR2 SVGAGI (reference sequence). J was trimmed by 4 bases and V by 2 bases; bases with no gene match: 5. The CDR3 contains 16 residues. Written as DNA, the CDR3 is TGTGCCAGCAGTTACCTTCCTAGCGGGAGGGGAGAGACCCAGTACTTC. Protein product: CASSYLPSGRGETQYF.